Listed below are T cell receptor beta chains from one sample, sequenced in a study of T cell clonotyping in hematopoietic cell transplantation. Measured with immunoSEQ multiplex PCR; TCRdb has only the in-frame clones, and not every one. The repertoire holds more than 65,000 clones, around 94% seen once, with under 2% in the top ten. Sequenced: peripheral blood mononuclear cells. The receptors derive from a man aged 50-59 years in good health. Some clones in this sample may be carry-over from other donors' samples. Both conserved end residues are part of each CDR3. The D gene is left open where the match is weak.

d_call	v_call	j_call	cdr3_aa	cdr3_nt
-	TRBV6-1	TRBJ1-1	CASREQGFEAFF	TGTGCCAGCAGGGAACAGGGTTTTGAAGCTTTCTTT
-	TRBV2	TRBJ1-5	CASSAGRLNQPQHF	TGTGCCAGCTCGGCAGGGAGGCTTAATCAGCCCCAGCATTTT
-	TRBV28	TRBJ2-1	CASSLWDNEQFF	TGTGCCAGCAGTTTATGGGACAATGAGCAGTTCTTC
-	TRBV2	TRBJ1-1	CASSDSYTMNTEAFF	TGTGCCAGCAGTGACAGCTACACCATGAACACTGAAGCTTTCTTT
-	TRBV5-1	TRBJ2-2	CASSLVIGGGELFF	TGCGCCAGCAGCTTGGTTATAGGTGGCGGGGAGCTGTTTTTT
TRBD1	TRBV7-9	TRBJ2-7	CASSSPRDRPYEQYF	TGTGCCAGCAGCTCCCCCCGGGACAGGCCCTACGAGCAGTACTTC
TRBD1	TRBV2	TRBJ1-2	CASSLGTDYGYTF	TGTGCCAGCAGCCTCGGGACAGACTATGGCTACACCTTC
-	TRBV6-5	TRBJ2-7	CASSPVGSSVEQYF	TGTGCCAGCAGTCCAGTTGGGTCCTCGGTCGAGCAGTACTTC
TRBD2	TRBV9	TRBJ2-7	CASSVSAAGGPYEQYF	TGTGCCAGCAGCGTTTCGGCCGCGGGAGGGCCCTACGAGCAGTACTTC
TRBD2	TRBV4-1	TRBJ2-3	CASSQEYAAGVTTDTQYF	TGCGCCAGCAGCCAAGAGTACGCAGCGGGGGTTACCACAGATACGCAGTATTTT
-	TRBV7-6	TRBJ2-7	CASSLGPGAYEQYF	TGTGCCAGCAGCTTAGGGCCAGGGGCCTACGAGCAGTACTTC
-	TRBV30	TRBJ1-5	CAWSGSGGPNQPQHF	TGTGCCTGGAGCGGGTCGGGGGGCCCCAATCAGCCCCAGCATTTT
TRBD1	TRBV9	TRBJ2-7	CASSVSWGGQGIHEQYF	TGTGCCAGCAGCGTAAGTTGGGGGGGACAGGGGATCCACGAGCAGTACTTC